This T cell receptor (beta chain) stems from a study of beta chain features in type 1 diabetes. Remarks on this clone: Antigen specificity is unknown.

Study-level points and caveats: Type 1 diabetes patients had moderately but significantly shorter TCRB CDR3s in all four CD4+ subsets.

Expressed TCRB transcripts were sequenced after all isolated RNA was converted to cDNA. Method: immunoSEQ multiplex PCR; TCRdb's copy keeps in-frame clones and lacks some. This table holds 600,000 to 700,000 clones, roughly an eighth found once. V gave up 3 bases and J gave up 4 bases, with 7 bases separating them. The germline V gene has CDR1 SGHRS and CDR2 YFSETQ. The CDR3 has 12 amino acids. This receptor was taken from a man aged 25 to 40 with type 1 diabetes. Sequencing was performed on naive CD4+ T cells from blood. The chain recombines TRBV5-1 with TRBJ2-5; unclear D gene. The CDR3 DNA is TGCGCCAGCAGCTCTACCCGAGAGACCCAGTACTTC. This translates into CASSSTRETQYF.